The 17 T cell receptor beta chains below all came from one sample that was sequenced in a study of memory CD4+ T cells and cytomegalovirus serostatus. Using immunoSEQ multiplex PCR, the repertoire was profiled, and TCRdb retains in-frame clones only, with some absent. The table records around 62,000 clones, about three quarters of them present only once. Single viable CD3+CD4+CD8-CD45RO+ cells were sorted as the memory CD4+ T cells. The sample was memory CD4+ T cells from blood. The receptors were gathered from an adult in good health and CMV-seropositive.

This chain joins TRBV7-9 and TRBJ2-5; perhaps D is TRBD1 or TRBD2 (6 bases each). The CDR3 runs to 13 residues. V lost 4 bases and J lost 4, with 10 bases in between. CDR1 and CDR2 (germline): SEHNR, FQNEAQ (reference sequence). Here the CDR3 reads CASSSRGPETQYF. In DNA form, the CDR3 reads TGTGCCAGCAGCTCCCGGGGGCCAGAGACCCAGTACTTC.

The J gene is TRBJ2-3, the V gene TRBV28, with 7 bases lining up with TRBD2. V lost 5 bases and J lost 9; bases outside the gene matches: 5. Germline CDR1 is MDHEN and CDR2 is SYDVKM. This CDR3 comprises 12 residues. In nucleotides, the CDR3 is TGTGCCAGCAGTCAGACTAGCAGGACGCAGTATTTT. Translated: CASSQTSRTQYF.

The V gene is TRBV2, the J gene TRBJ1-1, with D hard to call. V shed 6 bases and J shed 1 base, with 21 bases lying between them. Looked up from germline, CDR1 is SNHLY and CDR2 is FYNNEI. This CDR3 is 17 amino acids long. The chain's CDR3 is CASSPLRSREANTEAFF. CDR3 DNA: TGTGCCAGCAGCCCACTCCGCTCGAGGGAGGCGAACACTGAAGCTTTCTTT.

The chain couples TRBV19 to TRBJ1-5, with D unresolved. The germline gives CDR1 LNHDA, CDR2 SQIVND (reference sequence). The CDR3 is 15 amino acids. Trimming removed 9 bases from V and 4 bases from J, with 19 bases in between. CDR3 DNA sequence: TGTGCCAGCCAAAGGATAGACAATACAAATCAGCCCCAGCATTTT. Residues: CASQRIDNTNQPQHF. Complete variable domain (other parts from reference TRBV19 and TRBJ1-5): DGGITQSPKYLFRKEGQNVTLSCEQNLNHDAMYWYRQDPGQGLRLIYYSQIVNDFQKGDIAEGYSVSREKKESFPLTVTSAQKNPTAFYLCASQRIDNTNQPQHFGDGTRLSIL.

As DNA, the CDR3 is TGCGCCAGCAGCTCGACAGTGAACACTGAAGCTTTCTTT. Translation gives CASSSTVNTEAFF. This chain uses TRBV5-1 with TRBJ1-1; possible D gene TRBD1, 5 bases. Deletions cut 3 bases from V and 0 bases from J, with 6 bases between. Germline V gives CDR1 SGHRS, CDR2 YFSETQ. This CDR3 has 13 amino acids. Full variable domain (remainder filled in from reference TRBV5-1 and TRBJ1-1): KAGVTQTPRYLIKTRGQQVTLSCSPISGHRSVSWYQQTPGQGLQFLFEYFSETQRNKGNFPGRFSGRQFSNSRSEMNVSTLELGDSALYLCASSSTVNTEAFFGQGTRLTVV.

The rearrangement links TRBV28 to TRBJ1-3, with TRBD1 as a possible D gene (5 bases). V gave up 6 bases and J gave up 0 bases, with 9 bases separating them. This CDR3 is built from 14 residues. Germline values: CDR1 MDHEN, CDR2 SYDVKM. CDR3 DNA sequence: TGTGCCAGCAGCTGGGGGGGCTCTGGAAACACCATATATTTT. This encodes CASSWGGSGNTIYF.

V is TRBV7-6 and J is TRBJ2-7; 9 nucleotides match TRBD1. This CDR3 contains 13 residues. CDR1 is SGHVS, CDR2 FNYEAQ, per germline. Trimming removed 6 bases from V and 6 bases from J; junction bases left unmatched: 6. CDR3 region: CASSRDRESEQYF. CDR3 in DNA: TGTGCCAGCAGTCGGGACAGGGAAAGCGAGCAGTACTTC.

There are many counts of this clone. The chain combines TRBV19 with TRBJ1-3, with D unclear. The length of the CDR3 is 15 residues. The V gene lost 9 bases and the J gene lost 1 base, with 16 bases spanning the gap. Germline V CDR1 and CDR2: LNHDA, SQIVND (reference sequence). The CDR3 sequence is CASRPSVGSGNTIYF. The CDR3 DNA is TGTGCCAGCAGACCCTCGGTGGGGTCTGGAAACACCATATATTTT.

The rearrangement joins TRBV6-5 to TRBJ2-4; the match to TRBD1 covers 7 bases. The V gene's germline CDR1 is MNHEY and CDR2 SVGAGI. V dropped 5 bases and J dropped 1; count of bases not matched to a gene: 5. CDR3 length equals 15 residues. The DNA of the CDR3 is TGTGCCAGCAGTACCCAGGGGGTTGCCAAAAACATTCAGTACTTC. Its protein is CASSTQGVAKNIQYF.

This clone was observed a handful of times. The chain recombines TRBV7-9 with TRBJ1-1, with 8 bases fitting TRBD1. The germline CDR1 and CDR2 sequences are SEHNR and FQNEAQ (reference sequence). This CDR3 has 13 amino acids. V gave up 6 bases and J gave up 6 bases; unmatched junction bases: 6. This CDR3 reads CASSPDRVAEAFF. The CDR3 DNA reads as TGTGCCAGCAGTCCGGACAGGGTCGCTGAAGCTTTCTTT. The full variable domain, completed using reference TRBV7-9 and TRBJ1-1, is DTGVSQNPRHKITKRGQNVTFRCDPISEHNRLYWYRQTLGQGPEFLTYFQNEAQLEKSRLLSDRFSAERPKGSFSTLEIQRTEQGDSAMYLCASSPDRVAEAFFGQGTRLTVV.

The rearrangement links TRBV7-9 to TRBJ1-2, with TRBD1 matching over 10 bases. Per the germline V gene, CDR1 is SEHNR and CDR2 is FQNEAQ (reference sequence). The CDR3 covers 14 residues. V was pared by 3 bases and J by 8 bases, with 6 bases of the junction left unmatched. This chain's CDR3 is CASSFPDRGRGYTF. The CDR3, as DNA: TGTGCCAGCAGCTTCCCTGACAGGGGGCGAGGCTACACCTTC.

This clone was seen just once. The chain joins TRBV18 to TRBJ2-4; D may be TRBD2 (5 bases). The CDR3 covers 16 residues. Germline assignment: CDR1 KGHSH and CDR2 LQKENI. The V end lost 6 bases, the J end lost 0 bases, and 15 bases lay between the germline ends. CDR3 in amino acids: CASSPTQRLAKNIQYF. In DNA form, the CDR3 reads TGTGCCAGCTCGCCTACTCAGCGGCTAGCCAAAAACATTCAGTACTTC.

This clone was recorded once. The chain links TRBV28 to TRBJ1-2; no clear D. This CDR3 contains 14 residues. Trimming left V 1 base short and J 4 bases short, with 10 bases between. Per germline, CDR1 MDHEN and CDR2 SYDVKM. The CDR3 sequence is CASSLSDLAYGYTF. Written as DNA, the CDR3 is TGTGCCAGCAGTTTATCCGATCTTGCCTATGGCTACACCTTC.

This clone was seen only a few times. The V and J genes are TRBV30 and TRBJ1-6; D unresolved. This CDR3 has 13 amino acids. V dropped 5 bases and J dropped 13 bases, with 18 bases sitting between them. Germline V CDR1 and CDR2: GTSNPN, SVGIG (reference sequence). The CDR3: CAWERSLSLPLHF. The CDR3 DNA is TGTGCCTGGGAGCGGAGTTTATCTTTGCCCCTCCACTTT. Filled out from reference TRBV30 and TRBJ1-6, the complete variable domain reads SQTIHQWPATLVQPVGSPLSLECTVEGTSNPNLYWYRQAAGRGLQLLFYSVGIGQISSEVPQNLSASRPQDRQFILSSKKLLLSDSGFYLCAWERSLSLPLHFGNGTRLTVT.

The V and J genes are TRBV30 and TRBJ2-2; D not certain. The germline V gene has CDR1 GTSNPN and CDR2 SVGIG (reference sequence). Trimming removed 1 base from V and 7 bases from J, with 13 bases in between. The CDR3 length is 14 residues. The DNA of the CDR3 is TGTGCCTGGAGTGATCTACGGCTCGGCGGGGAGCTGTTTTTT. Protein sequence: CAWSDLRLGGELFF.

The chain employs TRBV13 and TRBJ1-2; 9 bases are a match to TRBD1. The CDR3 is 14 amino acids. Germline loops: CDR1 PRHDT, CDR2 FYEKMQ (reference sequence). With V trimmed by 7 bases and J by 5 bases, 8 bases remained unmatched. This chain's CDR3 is CASTPADRGYGYTF. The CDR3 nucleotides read TGTGCCAGCACCCCGGCGGACAGGGGTTATGGCTACACCTTC.

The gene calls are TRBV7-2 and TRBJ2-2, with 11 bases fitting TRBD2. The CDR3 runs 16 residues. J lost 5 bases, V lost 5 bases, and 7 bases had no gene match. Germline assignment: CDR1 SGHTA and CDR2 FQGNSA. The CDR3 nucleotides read TGTGCCAGCAGCCCGACGGGACTAGCGGCTACCGGGGAGCTGTTTTTT. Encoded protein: CASSPTGLAATGELFF.